This is a list of T cell receptor beta chains from one sample in a study of T cells in Graves' hyperthyroidism and ophthalmopathy. TCRdb itself ran the multiplex PCR reads through MiXCR, one entry per CDR3 protein. Here the sample spans a few hundred thousand distinct CDR3 sequences, about 13% being singletons. Source material: blood. The receptor set was obtained from a woman in her 40s with Graves' ophthalmopathy. The CDR3 runs from the conserved cysteine through the conserved F or W. The D gene is left open where the match is weak. Not every row has a clone size; where given, it reads once, few, many or a size class.

- TRBJ2-1 - TRBV19 CASSIGGQNEQFF TGTGCCAGTAGTATAGGGGGGCAGAATGAGCAGTTCTTC
few TRBJ2-1 - TRBV27 CASSPMEGSYNEQFF TGTGCCAGCAGTCCCATGGAGGGCTCCTACAATGAGCAGTTCTTC
many TRBJ1-5 TRBD1 TRBV28 CASSFWTGGAYRNQPQHF TGTGCCAGCAGTTTTTGGACAGGGGGCGCATATAGAAATCAGCCCCAGCATTTT
- TRBJ2-5 - TRBV20-1 CSAARGTLRETQYF TGCAGTGCTGCCCGGGGGACACTTAGGGAGACCCAGTACTTC
many TRBJ1-1 - TRBV27 CASSWVQVGFGTATEAFF TGTGCCAGCAGTTGGGTACAGGTTGGTTTTGGGACGGCCACTGAAGCTTTCTTT
many TRBJ1-5 - TRBV12-3/TRBV12-4 CASSYDRVQPQHF TGTGCCAGCAGTTACGACAGAGTTCAGCCCCAGCATTTT
many TRBJ1-5 TRBD1 TRBV6-2/TRBV6-3 CASSITGGANQPQHF TGTGCCAGCAGTATTACAGGGGGCGCGAATCAGCCCCAGCATTTT
- TRBJ1-6 TRBD1 TRBV20-1 CSARVDRGFDSPLHF TGCAGTGCTAGGGTCGACAGGGGGTTCGATTCACCCCTCCACTTT
- TRBJ1-4 - TRBV18 CASSPRTEHTSPNEKLFF TGTGCCAGCTCACCACGAACCGAACACACTAGCCCTAATGAAAAACTGTTTTTT
- TRBJ1-2 - TRBV19 CASSIGFAGLQGRNYGYTF TGTGCCAGTAGTATAGGCTTCGCGGGCCTACAGGGTAGAAACTATGGCTACACCTTC
many TRBJ2-2 - TRBV6-2/TRBV6-3 CASSRVPTGELFF TGTGCCAGCAGTCGGGTACCGACCGGGGAGCTGTTTTTT
many TRBJ1-6 - TRBV7-9 CASSLQSGGNSPLHF TGTGCCAGCAGCTTACAGTCCGGGGGGAATTCACCCCTCCACTTT